What follows is one T cell receptor beta chain and its context. What it recognizes is unknown. CDR1 is SGHAT and CDR2 is FQNNGV in the germline V gene. The CDR3 totals 15 residues. The V and J ends lost 1 base and 3 bases respectively, with 13 bases between them. The sample's time point: cycle 4 day 1 (C4D1), after around six weeks of nivolumab. All the patients suffered relapse after autologous stem cell transplantation, and brentuximab vedotin exposure differed. Complete response, partial response or progressive disease was each patient's best response. The sample belongs to a study of PD-1 blockade in classical Hodgkin lymphoma. Clones were sequenced by immunoSEQ multiplex PCR, and TCRdb holds only the in-frame ones, with some missing. The repertoire consists of 100,000 or so clones, with approximately 89% occurring once and the leading ten covering under 20%. General study results and limits: Complete responders entered with baseline diversity on par with newly diagnosed patients, the results showed. A significant rise in TCR diversity by C4D1 was seen for CD4+ but not CD8+ cells.

The chain uses TRBV11-2 and TRBJ2-7, with D possibly matching TRBD1 (6 bases). The sample consisted of peripheral blood mononuclear cells (PBMCs), taken before the fourth cycle of nivolumab. The sequence was collected from a human donor with classical Hodgkin lymphoma. The CDR3 reads CASSLAGRGDYEQYF. The CDR3 nucleotides are TGTGCCAGCAGCTTAGCGGGCAGGGGAGACTACGAGCAGTACTTC.